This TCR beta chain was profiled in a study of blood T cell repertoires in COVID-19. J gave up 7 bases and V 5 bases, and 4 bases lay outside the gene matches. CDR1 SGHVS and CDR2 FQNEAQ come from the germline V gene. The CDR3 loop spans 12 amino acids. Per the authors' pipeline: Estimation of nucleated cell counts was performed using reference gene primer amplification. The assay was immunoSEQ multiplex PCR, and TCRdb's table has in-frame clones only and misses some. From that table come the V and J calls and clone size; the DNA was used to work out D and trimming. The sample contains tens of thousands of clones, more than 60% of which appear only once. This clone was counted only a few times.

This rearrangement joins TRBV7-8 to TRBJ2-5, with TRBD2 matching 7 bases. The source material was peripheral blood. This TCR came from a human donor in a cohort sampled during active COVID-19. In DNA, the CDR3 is TGTGCCAGCAGCCGGGAGGCGGGGACCCAGTACTTC. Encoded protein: CASSREAGTQYF.